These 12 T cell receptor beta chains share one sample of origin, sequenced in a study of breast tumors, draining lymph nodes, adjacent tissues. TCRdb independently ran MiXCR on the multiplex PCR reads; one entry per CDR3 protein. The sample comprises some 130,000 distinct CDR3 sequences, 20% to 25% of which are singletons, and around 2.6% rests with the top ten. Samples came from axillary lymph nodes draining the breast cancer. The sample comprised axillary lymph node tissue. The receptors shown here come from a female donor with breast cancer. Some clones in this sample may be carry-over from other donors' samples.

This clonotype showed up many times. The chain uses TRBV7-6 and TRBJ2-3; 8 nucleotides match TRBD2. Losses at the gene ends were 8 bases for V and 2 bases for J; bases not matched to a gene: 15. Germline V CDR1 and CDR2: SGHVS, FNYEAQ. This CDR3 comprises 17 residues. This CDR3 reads CASATGTSMSFTDTQYF. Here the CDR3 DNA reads TGTGCCAGCGCCACCGGGACTAGTATGTCTTTCACAGATACGCAGTATTTT.

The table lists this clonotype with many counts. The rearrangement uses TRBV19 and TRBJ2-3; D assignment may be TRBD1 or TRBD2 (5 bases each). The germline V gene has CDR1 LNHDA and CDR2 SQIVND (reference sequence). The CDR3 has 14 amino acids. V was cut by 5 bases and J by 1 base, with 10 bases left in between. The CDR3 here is CASSSGLRTDTQYF. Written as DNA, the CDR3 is TGTGCCAGTAGTTCGGGGCTCCGCACAGATACGCAGTATTTT.

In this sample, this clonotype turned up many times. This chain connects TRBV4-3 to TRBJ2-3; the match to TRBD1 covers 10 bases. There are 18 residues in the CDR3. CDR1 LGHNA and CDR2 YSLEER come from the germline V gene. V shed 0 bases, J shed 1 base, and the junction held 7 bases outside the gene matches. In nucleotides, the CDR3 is TGCGCCAGCAGCCAAGATTGGACAGGGGGTATTGGCACAGATACGCAGTATTTT. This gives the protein CASSQDWTGGIGTDTQYF.

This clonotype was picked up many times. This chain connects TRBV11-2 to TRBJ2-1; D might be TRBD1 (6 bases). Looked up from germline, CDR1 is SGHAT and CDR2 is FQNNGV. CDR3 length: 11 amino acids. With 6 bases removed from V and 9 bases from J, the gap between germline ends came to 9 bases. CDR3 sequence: CASRRQAEQFF. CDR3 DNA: TGTGCCAGCAGGAGACAGGCTGAGCAGTTCTTC. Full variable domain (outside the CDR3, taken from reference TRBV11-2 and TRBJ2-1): EAGVAQSPRYKIIEKRQSVAFWCNPISGHATLYWYQQILGQGPKLLIQFQNNGVVDDSQLPKDRFSAERLKGVDSTLKIQPAKLEDSAVYLCASRRQAEQFFGPGTRLTVL.

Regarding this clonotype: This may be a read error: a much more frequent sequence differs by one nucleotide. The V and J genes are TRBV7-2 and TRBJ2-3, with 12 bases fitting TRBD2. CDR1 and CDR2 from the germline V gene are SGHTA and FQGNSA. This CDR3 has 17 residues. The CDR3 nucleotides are TGTGCCAGCAGCTTAGGCCCCCTAGCGGGAGGGCAAGATACGCGGTATTTT. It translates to CASSLGPLAGGQDTRYF.

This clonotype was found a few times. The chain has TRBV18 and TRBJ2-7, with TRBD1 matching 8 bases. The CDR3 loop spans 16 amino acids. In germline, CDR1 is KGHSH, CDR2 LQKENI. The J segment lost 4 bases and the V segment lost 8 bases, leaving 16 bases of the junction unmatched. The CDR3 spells CASTRDLQGGMYEQYF. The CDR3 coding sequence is TGTGCCAGCACGAGAGACTTACAGGGGGGAATGTACGAGCAGTACTTC.

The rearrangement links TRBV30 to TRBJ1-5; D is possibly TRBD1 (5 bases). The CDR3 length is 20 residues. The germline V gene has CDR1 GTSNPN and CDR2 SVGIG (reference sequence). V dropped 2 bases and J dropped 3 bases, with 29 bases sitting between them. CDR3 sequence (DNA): TGTGCCTGGAGTCCATACCGAGGGGTGGTGGGCAGAAAAGTCAATCAGCCCCAGCATTTT. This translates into CAWSPYRGVVGRKVNQPQHF.

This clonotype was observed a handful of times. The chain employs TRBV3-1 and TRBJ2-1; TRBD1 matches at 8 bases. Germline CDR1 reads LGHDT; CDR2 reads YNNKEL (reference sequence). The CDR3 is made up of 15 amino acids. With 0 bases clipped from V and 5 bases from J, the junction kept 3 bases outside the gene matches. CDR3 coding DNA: TGTGCCAGCAGCCAAGATAACAGGGGGAACAATGAGCAGTTCTTC. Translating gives CASSQDNRGNNEQFF.

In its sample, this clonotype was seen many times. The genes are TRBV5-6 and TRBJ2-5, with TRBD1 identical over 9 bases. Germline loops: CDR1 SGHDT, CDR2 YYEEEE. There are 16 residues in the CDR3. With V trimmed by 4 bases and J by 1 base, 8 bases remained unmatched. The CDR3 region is CASSRTGTGIQETQYF. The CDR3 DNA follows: TGTGCCAGCAGCCGCACCGGGACAGGGATCCAAGAGACCCAGTACTTC.

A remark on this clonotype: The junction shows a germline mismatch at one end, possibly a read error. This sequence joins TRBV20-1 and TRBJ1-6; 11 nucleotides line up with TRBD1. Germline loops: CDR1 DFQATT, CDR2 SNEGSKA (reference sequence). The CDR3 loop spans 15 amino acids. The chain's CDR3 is CSARGGQGAFPPLHF. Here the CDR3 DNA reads TGCAGTGCCAGAGGAGGACAGGGGGCCTTTCCACCCCTCCACTTT.

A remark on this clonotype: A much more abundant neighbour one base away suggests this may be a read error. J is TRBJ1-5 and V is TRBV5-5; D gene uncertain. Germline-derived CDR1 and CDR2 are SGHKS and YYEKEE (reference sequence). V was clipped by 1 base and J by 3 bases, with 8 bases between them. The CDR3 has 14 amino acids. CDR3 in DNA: TGTGCCAGCAGCTTGCAGGTATACAATCAGCCCCAGCATTTT. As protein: CASSLQVYNQPQHF.

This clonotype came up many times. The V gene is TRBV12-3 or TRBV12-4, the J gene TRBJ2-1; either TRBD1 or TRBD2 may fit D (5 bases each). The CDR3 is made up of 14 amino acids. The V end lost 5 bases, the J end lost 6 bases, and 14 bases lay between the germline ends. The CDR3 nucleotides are TGTGCCAGCAGTCTTACCCTGGGGGTCAATGAGCAGTTCTTC. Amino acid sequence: CASSLTLGVNEQFF.